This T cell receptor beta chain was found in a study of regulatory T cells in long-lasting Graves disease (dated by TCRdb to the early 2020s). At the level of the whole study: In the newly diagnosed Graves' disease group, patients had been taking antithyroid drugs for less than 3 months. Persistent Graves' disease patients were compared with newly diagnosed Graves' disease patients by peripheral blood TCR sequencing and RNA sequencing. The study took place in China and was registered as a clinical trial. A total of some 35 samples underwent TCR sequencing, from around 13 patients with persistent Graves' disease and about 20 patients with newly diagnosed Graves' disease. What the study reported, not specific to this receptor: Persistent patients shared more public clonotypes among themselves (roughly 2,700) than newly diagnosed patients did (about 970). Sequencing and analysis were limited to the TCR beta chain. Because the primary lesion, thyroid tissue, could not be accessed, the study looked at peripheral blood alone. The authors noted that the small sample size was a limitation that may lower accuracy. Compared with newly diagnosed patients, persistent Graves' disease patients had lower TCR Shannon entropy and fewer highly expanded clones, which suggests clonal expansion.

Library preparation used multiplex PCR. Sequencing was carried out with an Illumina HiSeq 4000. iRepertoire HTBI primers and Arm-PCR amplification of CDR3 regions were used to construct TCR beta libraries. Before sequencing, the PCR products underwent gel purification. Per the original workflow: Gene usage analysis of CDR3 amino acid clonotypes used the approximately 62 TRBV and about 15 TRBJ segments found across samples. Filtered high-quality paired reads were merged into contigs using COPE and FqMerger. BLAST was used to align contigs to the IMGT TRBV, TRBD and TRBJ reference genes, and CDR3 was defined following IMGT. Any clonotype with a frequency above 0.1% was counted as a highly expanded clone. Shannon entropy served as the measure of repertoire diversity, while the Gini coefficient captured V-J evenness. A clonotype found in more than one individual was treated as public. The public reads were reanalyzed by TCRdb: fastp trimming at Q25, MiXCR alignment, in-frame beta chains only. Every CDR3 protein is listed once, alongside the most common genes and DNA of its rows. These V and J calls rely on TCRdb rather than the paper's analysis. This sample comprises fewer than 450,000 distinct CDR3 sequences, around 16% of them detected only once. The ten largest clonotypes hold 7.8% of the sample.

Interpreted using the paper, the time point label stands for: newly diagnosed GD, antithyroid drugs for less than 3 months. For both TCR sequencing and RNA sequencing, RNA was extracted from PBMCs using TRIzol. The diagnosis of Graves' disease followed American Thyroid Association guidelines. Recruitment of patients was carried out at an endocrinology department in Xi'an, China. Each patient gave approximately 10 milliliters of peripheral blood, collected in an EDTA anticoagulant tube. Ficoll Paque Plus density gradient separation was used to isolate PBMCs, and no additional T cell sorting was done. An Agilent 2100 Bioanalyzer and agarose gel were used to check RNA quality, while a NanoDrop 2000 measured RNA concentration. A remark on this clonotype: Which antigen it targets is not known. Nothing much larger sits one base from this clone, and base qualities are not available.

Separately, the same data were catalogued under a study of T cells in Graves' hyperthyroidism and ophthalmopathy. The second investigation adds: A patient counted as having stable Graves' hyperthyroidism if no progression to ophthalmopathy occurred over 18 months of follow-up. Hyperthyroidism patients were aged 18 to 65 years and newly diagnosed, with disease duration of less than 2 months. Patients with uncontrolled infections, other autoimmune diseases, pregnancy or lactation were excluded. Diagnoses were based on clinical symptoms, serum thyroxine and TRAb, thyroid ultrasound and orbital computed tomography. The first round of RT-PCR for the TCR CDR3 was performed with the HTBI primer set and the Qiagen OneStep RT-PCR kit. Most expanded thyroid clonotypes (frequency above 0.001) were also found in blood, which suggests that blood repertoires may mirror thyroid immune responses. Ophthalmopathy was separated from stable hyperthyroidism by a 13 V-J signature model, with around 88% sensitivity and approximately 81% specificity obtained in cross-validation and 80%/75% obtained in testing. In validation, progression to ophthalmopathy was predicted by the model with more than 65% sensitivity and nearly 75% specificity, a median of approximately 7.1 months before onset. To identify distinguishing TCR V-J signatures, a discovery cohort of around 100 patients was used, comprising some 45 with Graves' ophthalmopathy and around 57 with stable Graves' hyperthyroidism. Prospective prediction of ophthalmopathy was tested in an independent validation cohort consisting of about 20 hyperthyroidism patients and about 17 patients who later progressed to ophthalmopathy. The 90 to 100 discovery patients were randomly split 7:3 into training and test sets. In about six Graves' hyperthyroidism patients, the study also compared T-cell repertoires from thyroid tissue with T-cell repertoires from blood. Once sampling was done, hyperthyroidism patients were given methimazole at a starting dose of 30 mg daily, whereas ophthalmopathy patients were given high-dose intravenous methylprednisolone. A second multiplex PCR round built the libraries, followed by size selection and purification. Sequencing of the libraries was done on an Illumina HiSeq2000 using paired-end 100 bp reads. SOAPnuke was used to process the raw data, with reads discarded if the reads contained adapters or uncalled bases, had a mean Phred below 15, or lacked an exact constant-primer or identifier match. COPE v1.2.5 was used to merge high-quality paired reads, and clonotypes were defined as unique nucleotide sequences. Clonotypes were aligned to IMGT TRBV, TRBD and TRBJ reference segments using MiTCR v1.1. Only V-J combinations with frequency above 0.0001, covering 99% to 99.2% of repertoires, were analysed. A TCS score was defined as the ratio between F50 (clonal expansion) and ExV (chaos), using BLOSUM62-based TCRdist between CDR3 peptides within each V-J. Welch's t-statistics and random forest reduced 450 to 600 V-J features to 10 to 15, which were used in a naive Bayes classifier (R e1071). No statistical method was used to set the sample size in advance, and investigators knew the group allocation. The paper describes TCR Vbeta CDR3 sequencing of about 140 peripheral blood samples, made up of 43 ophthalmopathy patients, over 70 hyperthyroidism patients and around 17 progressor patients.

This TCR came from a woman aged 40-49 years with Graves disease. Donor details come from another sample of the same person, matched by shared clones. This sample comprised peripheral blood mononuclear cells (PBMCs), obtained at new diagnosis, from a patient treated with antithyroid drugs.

The DNA is TGTGCCAGCAGCCAAGGGGGACAGGGGGCTCTGGGCGAGCAGTACTTC. The resulting protein is CASSQGGQGALGEQYF. Recombination joined TRBV4-2 with TRBJ2-7; TRBD1 agrees with 12 junctional bases. Counted from cysteine to phenylalanine, this CDR3 has 16 amino acids. Of the read, only the CDR3 DNA is kept; its 48 bases are in frame from base 1. CDR1 and CDR2 were assigned from the germline V gene as LGHNA and YNFKEQ. After removal of 1 base from V and 6 bases from J, the junction retains 7 bases not matched to a gene.